The sequence of this TCR beta chain was determined in a study of blood T cell repertoires in COVID-19. Data came from immunoSEQ multiplex PCR; TCRdb stores just in-frame clones and leaves some out. The data hold some 270,000 clones, with about 89% observed a single time. Trimming cost V 0 bases and J 4 bases, with 13 bases left between them. The CDR3 runs to 16 residues. Per germline, CDR1 SGHNT and CDR2 YYREEE (reference sequence). This chain joins TRBV5-4 and TRBJ2-2; possibly TRBD2 for D (5 bases). The source of this sequence is a woman aged 55-69 years who had recovered from COVID-19. Material: peripheral blood. The DNA for the CDR3 is TGTGCCAGCAGCTTGGCTAGGGAGAGGGCCACCGGGGAGCTGTTTTTT. It is translated as CASSLARERATGELFF. Drawing the rest from reference TRBV5-4 and TRBJ2-2, the complete variable domain is ETGVTQSPTHLIKTRGQQVTLRCSSQSGHNTVSWYQQALGQGPQFIFQYYREEENGRGNFPPRFSGLQFPNYSSELNVNALELDDSALYLCASSLARERATGELFFGEGSRLTVL.